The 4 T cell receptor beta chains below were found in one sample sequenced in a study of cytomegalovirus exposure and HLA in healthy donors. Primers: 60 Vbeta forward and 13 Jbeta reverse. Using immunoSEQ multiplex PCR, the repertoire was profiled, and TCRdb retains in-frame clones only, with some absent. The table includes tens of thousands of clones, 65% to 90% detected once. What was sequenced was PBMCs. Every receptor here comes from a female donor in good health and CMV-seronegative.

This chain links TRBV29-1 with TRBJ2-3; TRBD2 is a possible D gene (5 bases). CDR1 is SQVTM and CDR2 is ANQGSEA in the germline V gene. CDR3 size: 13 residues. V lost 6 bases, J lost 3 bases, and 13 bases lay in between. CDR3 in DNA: TGCAGCGTGCAAGGAGGTGCGACAGATACGCAGTATTTT. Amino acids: CSVQGGATDTQYF.

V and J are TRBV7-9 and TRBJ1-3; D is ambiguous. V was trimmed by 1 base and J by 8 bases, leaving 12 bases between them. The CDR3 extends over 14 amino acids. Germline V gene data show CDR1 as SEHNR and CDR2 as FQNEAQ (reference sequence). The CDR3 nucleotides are TGTGCCAGCAGCTTAGTAGCTCAGAGGGACACCATATATTTT. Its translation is CASSLVAQRDTIYF. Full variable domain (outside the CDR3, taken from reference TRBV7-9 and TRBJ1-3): DTGVSQNPRHKITKRGQNVTFRCDPISEHNRLYWYRQTLGQGPEFLTYFQNEAQLEKSRLLSDRFSAERPKGSFSTLEIQRTEQGDSAMYLCASSLVAQRDTIYFGEGSWLTVV.

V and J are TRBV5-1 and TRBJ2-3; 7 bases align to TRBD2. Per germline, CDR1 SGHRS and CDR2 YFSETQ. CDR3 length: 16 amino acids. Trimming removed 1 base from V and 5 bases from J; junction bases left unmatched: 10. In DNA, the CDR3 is TGCGCCAGCAGCTTGATGCCCGGGGAGGGTGAAGATACGCAGTATTTT. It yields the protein CASSLMPGEGEDTQYF.

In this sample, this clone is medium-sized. The CDR3 nucleotides are TGTGCCAGCAGCCAAGATAGGGACAGAATGAACACTGAAGCTTTCTTT. It codes for CASSQDRDRMNTEAFF. The gene calls are TRBV4-2 and TRBJ1-1; 7 bases fit TRBD1. After removal of 0 bases from V and 0 bases from J, the junction contained 4 bases not matched to a gene. The V gene's germline CDR1 is LGHNA and CDR2 YNFKEQ. CDR3 length: 16 amino acids.